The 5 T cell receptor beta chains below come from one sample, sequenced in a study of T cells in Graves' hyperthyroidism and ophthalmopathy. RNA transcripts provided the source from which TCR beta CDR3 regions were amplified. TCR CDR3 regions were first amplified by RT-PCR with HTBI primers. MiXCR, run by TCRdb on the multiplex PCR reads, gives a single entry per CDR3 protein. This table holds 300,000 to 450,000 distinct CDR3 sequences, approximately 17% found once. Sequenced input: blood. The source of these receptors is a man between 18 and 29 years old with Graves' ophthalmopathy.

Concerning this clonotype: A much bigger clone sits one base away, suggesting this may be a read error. The chain's CDR3 is CDSSDPAGDRKSYEQYF. CDR3 in DNA: TGTGACAGCAGTGACCCCGCCGGGGACAGAAAGTCCTACGAGCAGTACTTC. The rearrangement uses TRBV2 and TRBJ2-7; 7 bases line up with TRBD1. The germline V gene encodes CDR1 SNHLY and CDR2 FYNNEI. The CDR3 is 17 amino acids.

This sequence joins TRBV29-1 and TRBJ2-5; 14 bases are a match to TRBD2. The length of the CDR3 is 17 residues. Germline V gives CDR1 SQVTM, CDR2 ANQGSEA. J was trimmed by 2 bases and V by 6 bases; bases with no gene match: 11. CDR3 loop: CSVKGLAGGLPQETQYF. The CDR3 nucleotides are TGCAGCGTAAAAGGACTAGCGGGGGGACTTCCTCAAGAGACCCAGTACTTC.

The CDR3 is CASSLGDIDLGTQYF. The DNA of the CDR3 is TGTGCCAGCAGCTTGGGGGACATCGACCTTGGGACCCAGTACTTC. The chain links TRBV5-5 to TRBJ2-5, with D possibly matching TRBD1 (6 bases). This CDR3 spans 15 amino acids. The germline CDR1 and CDR2 sequences are SGHKS and YYEKEE (reference sequence). Trimming took 0 bases from V and 7 from J, leaving 16 bases between them.

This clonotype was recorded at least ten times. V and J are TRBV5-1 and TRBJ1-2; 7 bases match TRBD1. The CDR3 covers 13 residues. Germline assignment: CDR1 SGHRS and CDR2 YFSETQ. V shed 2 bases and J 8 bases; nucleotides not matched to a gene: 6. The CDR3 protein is CASSLSTGPGYTF. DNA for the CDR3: TGCGCCAGCAGCTTATCGACAGGGCCAGGCTACACCTTC.

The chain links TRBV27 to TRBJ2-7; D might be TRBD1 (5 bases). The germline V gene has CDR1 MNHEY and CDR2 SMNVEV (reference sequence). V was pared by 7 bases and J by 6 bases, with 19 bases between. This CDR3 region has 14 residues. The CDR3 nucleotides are TGTGCCAGCACCAGGACACCCGCTCTTGGCGAGCAGTACTTC. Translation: CASTRTPALGEQYF.